The rows below give T cell receptor beta chains drawn from one sample of a study of glioma-infiltrating T cells after dendritic cell vaccination. Sequencing was performed with immunoSEQ multiplex PCR; in TCRdb, only in-frame clones are kept and a portion is missing. The sample shows 60,000 to 70,000 clones, approximately 85% of them seen only once. The sample was blood, taken before dendritic cell vaccination. The receptors were sampled from a human donor with glioblastoma. Each CDR3 is given with its conserved first and last residue. A D gene is named only where the DNA matches it firmly. Some rows have no size entry. The others give once, few or many, or a class for an expanded clone.

J gene | D gene | V gene | clone size | CDR3 protein | CDR3 DNA
TRBJ1-2 | TRBD1 | TRBV5-1 | - | CASSMTTGQGLYGYTF | TGCGCCAGCAGTATGACTACGGGACAGGGTCTCTATGGCTACACCTTC
TRBJ1-1 | TRBD1 | TRBV4-2 | - | CASSHRTGDTEAFF | TGTGCCAGCAGCCATCGGACAGGGGACACTGAAGCTTTCTTT
TRBJ1-4 | - | TRBV6-1 | - | CASSEARPNEKLFF | TGTGCCAGCAGTGAAGCGCGTCCTAATGAAAAACTGTTTTTT
TRBJ2-2 | TRBD2 | TRBV10-3 | once | CAMTGGADTGELFF | TGTGCCATGACCGGGGGGGCGGACACCGGGGAGCTGTTTTTT
TRBJ2-6 | TRBD1 | TRBV4-2 | - | CASSQGVRGRSGANVLTF | TGTGCCAGCAGCCAAGGGGTAAGGGGGCGCTCTGGGGCCAACGTCCTGACTTTC
TRBJ1-1 | - | TRBV5-5 | - | CASSLGWGRTEAFF | TGTGCCAGCAGCTTGGGGTGGGGGAGGACTGAAGCTTTCTTT
TRBJ1-3 | TRBD1 | TRBV7-8 | - | CASSHRGSGNTIYF | TGTGCCAGCAGCCACAGGGGCTCTGGAAACACCATATATTTT
TRBJ2-1 | TRBD2 | TRBV4-1 | - | CASSQDKRGGNYNEQFF | TGCGCCAGCAGCCAAGATAAGCGGGGGGGTAATTACAATGAGCAGTTCTTC
TRBJ2-5 | - | TRBV18 | - | CASSPEETQYF | TGTGCCAGCTCACCCGAAGAGACCCAGTACTTC
TRBJ2-5 | - | TRBV14 | - | CASSQAVGGETQYF | TGTGCCAGCAGCCAAGCGGTTGGCGGAGAGACCCAGTACTTC
TRBJ1-1 | - | TRBV5-4 | - | CASSLTRTSTEAFF | TGTGCCAGCAGCTTGACCCGGACAAGCACTGAAGCTTTCTTT
TRBJ2-3 | - | TRBV6-1 | - | CASSEYGGGSTDTQYF | TGTGCCAGCAGTGAATATGGTGGGGGGAGCACAGATACGCAGTATTTT
TRBJ1-1 | - | TRBV2 | - | CASPGSRPNTEAFF | TGTGCCAGCCCGGGGAGCCGCCCGAACACTGAAGCTTTCTTT
TRBJ2-7 | - | TRBV5-1 | - | CASSLAEGSYEQYF | TGCGCCAGCAGCTTGGCTGAGGGTTCCTACGAGCAGTACTTC
TRBJ2-1 | - | TRBV7-9 | - | CASSLGLVVKQFF | TGTGCCAGCAGCTTAGGGCTAGTCGTAAAGCAGTTCTTC
TRBJ2-5 | TRBD1 | TRBV4-2 | - | CASSQQDRRDSETQYF | TGTGCCAGCAGCCAACAGGACAGGCGAGATTCAGAGACCCAGTACTTC
TRBJ2-3 | - | TRBV10-1 | - | CASTGFKGDTQYF | TGCGCCAGCACAGGGTTTAAGGGAGATACGCAGTATTTT
TRBJ2-3 | TRBD2 | TRBV9 | - | CASSALARGTDTQYF | TGTGCCAGCAGCGCACTAGCGAGGGGCACAGATACGCAGTATTTT
TRBJ2-7 | - | TRBV6-6 | - | CASIPRMGGVPYEQYF | TGTGCCAGCATCCCTCGAATGGGCGGGGTGCCCTACGAGCAGTACTTC
TRBJ2-7 | - | TRBV11-2 | - | CANGRGPYEQYF | TGTGCCAACGGTCGGGGTCCCTACGAGCAGTACTTC
TRBJ1-4 | TRBD1 | TRBV11-2 | few | CASNNRGLGEKLFF | TGTGCCAGCAACAACAGGGGGCTGGGTGAAAAACTGTTTTTT
TRBJ1-6 | - | TRBV2 | - | CASSVGGEGLSPLHF | TGTGCCAGCAGTGTAGGGGGGGAAGGTTTGTCACCCCTCCACTTT
TRBJ1-6 | - | TRBV7-9 | - | CASSLSAGNNSPLHF | TGTGCCAGCAGCTTAAGTGCAGGGAATAATTCACCCCTCCACTTT
TRBJ1-1 | TRBD1 | TRBV5-1 | few | CASSLQGAAGTEAFF | TGCGCCAGCAGCTTGCAGGGGGCGGCAGGGACTGAAGCTTTCTTT
TRBJ1-3 | TRBD1 | TRBV25-1 | - | CASSARDRGNTIYF | TGTGCCAGCAGTGCCCGGGACAGGGGAAACACCATATATTTT
TRBJ2-3 | TRBD2 | TRBV6-1 | - | CASSGLAGGPDTQYF | TGTGCCAGCAGTGGTCTGGCGGGGGGACCAGATACGCAGTATTTT
TRBJ2-7 | - | TRBV27 | - | CASSQRRSGEQYF | TGTGCCAGCAGTCAAAGAAGGAGCGGCGAGCAGTACTTC
TRBJ2-3 | TRBD1 | TRBV5-1 | - | CASSNRDREGRDTQYF | TGCGCCAGCAGTAATCGGGACAGGGAGGGGCGGGATACGCAGTATTTT
TRBJ1-1 | - | TRBV5-4 | - | CASSLGDKNTEAFF | TGTGCCAGCAGCTTGGGGGACAAGAACACTGAAGCTTTCTTT
TRBJ2-7 | - | TRBV28 | - | CASSSPGNPWEQYF | TGTGCCAGCAGCTCCCCCGGGAACCCTTGGGAGCAGTACTTC
TRBJ2-7 | - | TRBV6-1 | few | CASSEPQGGVSYEQYF | TGTGCCAGCAGTGAACCTCAGGGGGGCGTCTCCTACGAGCAGTACTTC
TRBJ1-2 | - | TRBV2 | - | CASSEASGGYTF | TGTGCCAGCAGTGAAGCAAGCGGAGGCTACACCTTC
TRBJ2-1 | TRBD2 | TRBV2 | - | CASRAGTSGSFKQFF | TGTGCCAGCAGGGCCGGGACTAGCGGTAGTTTTAAGCAGTTCTTC
TRBJ2-5 | - | TRBV7-2 | - | CASSRSGNTQETQYF | TGTGCCAGCAGCCGGAGCGGCAATACCCAAGAGACCCAGTACTTC
TRBJ1-2 | TRBD1 | TRBV5-4 | - | CASSWGQGNYGYTF | TGTGCCAGCAGCTGGGGACAGGGGAACTATGGCTACACCTTC
TRBJ1-4 | - | TRBV6-1 | few | CASSEFAGTNEKLFF | TGTGCCAGCAGTGAGTTCGCAGGGACTAATGAAAAACTGTTTTTT
TRBJ2-1 | TRBD2 | TRBV5-1 | - | CASSLVLAGNNEQFF | TGCGCCAGCAGCTTGGTCCTAGCGGGGAACAATGAGCAGTTCTTC
TRBJ2-7 | TRBD1 | TRBV7-2 | - | CASSPTGVAYEQYF | TGTGCCAGCAGCCCGACAGGGGTTGCCTACGAGCAGTACTTC
TRBJ2-2 | TRBD2 | TRBV13 | - | CASSSRGGHTGELFF | TGTGCCAGCAGCTCACGGGGGGGCCACACCGGGGAGCTGTTTTTT
TRBJ2-7 | - | TRBV5-1 | - | CASSLGTVSTTLSYEQYF | TGCGCCAGCAGCTTGGGGACAGTTTCAACAACATTATCCTACGAGCAGTACTTC
TRBJ2-3 | - | TRBV29-1 | - | CSIRGTTDTQYF | TGCAGCATCCGGGGGACCACAGATACGCAGTATTTT